The rows below give T cell receptor beta chains drawn from one sample of a study of T cells in Graves' hyperthyroidism and ophthalmopathy. A single record per CDR3 protein comes from TCRdb applying MiXCR to the multiplex PCR reads. The sample carries hundreds of thousands of distinct CDR3 sequences, roughly 15% recorded once. The sample comprised blood. The receptors come from a woman between 55 and 75 years old with Graves' ophthalmopathy. The CDR3 runs from the conserved cysteine through the conserved F or W. Fields, in order: clone size, V gene, J gene, D gene, CDR3 DNA, CDR3 protein. D genes are given only for firm matches. Clone size is not always given. Where it is, it says once, few, many or a class for expanded clones.

clone_size: -
v_call: TRBV6-4
j_call: TRBJ2-7
d_call: TRBD2
cdr3_nt: TGTGCCAGCAGCGGGCCTCCGGGGGGCGAGCAGTACTTC
cdr3_aa: CASSGPPGGEQYF

clone_size: few
v_call: TRBV25-1
j_call: TRBJ2-7
d_call: TRBD1
cdr3_nt: TGTGCCACCTCCTTCGGGACAGGGGGTAACGAGCAGTACTTC
cdr3_aa: CATSFGTGGNEQYF

clone_size: many
v_call: TRBV9
j_call: TRBJ2-7
d_call: TRBD2
cdr3_nt: TGTGCCAGCAGCGTAGGGCTAGCGGGAGCAGACGAGCAGTACTTC
cdr3_aa: CASSVGLAGADEQYF

clone_size: many
v_call: TRBV7-9
j_call: TRBJ2-1
d_call: TRBD2
cdr3_nt: TGTGCCACCTCTCCGGGGGGGGGCACCTACAATGAGCAGTTCTTC
cdr3_aa: CATSPGGGTYNEQFF

clone_size: many
v_call: TRBV18
j_call: TRBJ2-4
d_call: -
cdr3_nt: TGTGCCAGCTCACCAGAGGGGAGGAACATTCAGTACTTC
cdr3_aa: CASSPEGRNIQYF

clone_size: many
v_call: TRBV7-3
j_call: TRBJ2-3
d_call: -
cdr3_nt: TGTGCCAGCAGCTTAAGTGGTTACGCAGATACGCAGTATTTT
cdr3_aa: CASSLSGYADTQYF

clone_size: many
v_call: TRBV5-1
j_call: TRBJ2-3
d_call: -
cdr3_nt: TGCGCCAGCAGCTTGGATGGCAGGGGGGGAACAGATACGCAGTATTTT
cdr3_aa: CASSLDGRGGTDTQYF

clone_size: many
v_call: TRBV20-1
j_call: TRBJ1-2
d_call: -
cdr3_nt: TGCAGTGCTAGAGTTAAGGGCGCGGACTATGGCTACACCTTC
cdr3_aa: CSARVKGADYGYTF

clone_size: many
v_call: TRBV30
j_call: TRBJ2-4
d_call: -
cdr3_nt: TGTGCCTGGAGTGTTGGGGTCGGTGCCAAAAACATTCAGTACTTC
cdr3_aa: CAWSVGVGAKNIQYF

clone_size: many
v_call: TRBV28
j_call: TRBJ1-5
d_call: TRBD1
cdr3_nt: TGTGCCAGCCGACAGGGCGCGCAGCCCCAGCATTTT
cdr3_aa: CASRQGAQPQHF

clone_size: -
v_call: TRBV7-9
j_call: TRBJ2-3
d_call: -
cdr3_nt: TGTGCCAGCAGCCCCATGTGGGAGCGTCTAGATACGCAGTATTTT
cdr3_aa: CASSPMWERLDTQYF

clone_size: few
v_call: TRBV5-1
j_call: TRBJ2-5
d_call: -
cdr3_nt: TGCGCCAGCAGCTTGGGTCCGGAGAGGGAGACCCAGTACTTC
cdr3_aa: CASSLGPERETQYF

clone_size: many
v_call: TRBV20-1
j_call: TRBJ2-7
d_call: -
cdr3_nt: TGCAGTGCTAGAGGCCCGGGCGCCTACGAGCAGTACTTC
cdr3_aa: CSARGPGAYEQYF

clone_size: many
v_call: TRBV2
j_call: TRBJ2-5
d_call: -
cdr3_nt: TGTGCCAGCAGTGCCCTACCCGAAGAGACCCAGTACTTC
cdr3_aa: CASSALPEETQYF

clone_size: many
v_call: TRBV10-2
j_call: TRBJ2-7
d_call: -
cdr3_nt: TGCGCCAGCAGTGAAATAGGGACATCCCTCCTAGGGCAGTACTTC
cdr3_aa: CASSEIGTSLLGQYF

clone_size: many
v_call: TRBV11-1
j_call: TRBJ2-5
d_call: -
cdr3_nt: TGTGCCAGCAGCCCCCGAGGGCAAGAGACCCAGTACTTC
cdr3_aa: CASSPRGQETQYF

clone_size: many
v_call: TRBV3-1
j_call: TRBJ2-1
d_call: TRBD2
cdr3_nt: TGTGCCAGCAGCCAACTACTACAACCCGGGACTAGCGTCTACAATGAGCAGTTCTTC
cdr3_aa: CASSQLLQPGTSVYNEQFF

clone_size: many
v_call: TRBV5-6
j_call: TRBJ1-5
d_call: TRBD1
cdr3_nt: TGTGCCAGCAGCCCAACAGGGGATCGCAATCAGCCCCAGCATTTT
cdr3_aa: CASSPTGDRNQPQHF

clone_size: many
v_call: TRBV7-9
j_call: TRBJ2-5
d_call: TRBD2
cdr3_nt: TGTGCCAGCAGCTTAATTGGGGGAGCGGGAGCCCAGTACTTC
cdr3_aa: CASSLIGGAGAQYF

clone_size: -
v_call: TRBV3-1
j_call: TRBJ1-4
d_call: -
cdr3_nt: TGTGCCAGCAGCCAAGTTCCGTACAGTAGTAATGAAAAACTGTTTTTT
cdr3_aa: CASSQVPYSSNEKLFF

clone_size: many
v_call: TRBV20-1
j_call: TRBJ2-7
d_call: TRBD1
cdr3_nt: TGCAGTGCTAGAGACCGGGACAGGGCCCTACGCTACGAGCAGTACTTC
cdr3_aa: CSARDRDRALRYEQYF

clone_size: many
v_call: TRBV20-1
j_call: TRBJ2-4
d_call: TRBD2
cdr3_nt: TGCAGTGCTAGGGGTGGGGAAATGCTAGCGGGAGGACACCGCCCTGCCAAAAACATTCAGTACTTC
cdr3_aa: CSARGGEMLAGGHRPAKNIQYF

clone_size: many
v_call: TRBV29-1
j_call: TRBJ2-5
d_call: -
cdr3_nt: TGCAGCGTTGGTTTAGCCCAGTACCAAGAGACCCAGTACTTC
cdr3_aa: CSVGLAQYQETQYF

clone_size: many
v_call: TRBV7-2
j_call: TRBJ2-7
d_call: -
cdr3_nt: TGTGCCAGCAGCTTGGGGGACTCCTACGAGCAGTACTTC
cdr3_aa: CASSLGDSYEQYF

clone_size: -
v_call: TRBV6-1
j_call: TRBJ2-7
d_call: TRBD1
cdr3_nt: TGTGCCAGCAGCGGGGACAGGGGCCTATCCGAGCAGTACTTC
cdr3_aa: CASSGDRGLSEQYF

clone_size: many
v_call: TRBV2
j_call: TRBJ2-3
d_call: -
cdr3_nt: TGTGCCAGCTCCTGGGACCCCACAGATACGCAGTATTTT
cdr3_aa: CASSWDPTDTQYF

clone_size: many
v_call: TRBV4-1
j_call: TRBJ2-7
d_call: -
cdr3_nt: TGCGCCAGCAGCCAAGAAAACCGAGCGTCCGCCTACGAGCAGTACTTC
cdr3_aa: CASSQENRASAYEQYF

clone_size: -
v_call: TRBV7-8
j_call: TRBJ2-5
d_call: TRBD1
cdr3_nt: TGTGCCAGCAGCTTAGGTGCAGGGGGCTTCCAAGAGACCCAGTACTTC
cdr3_aa: CASSLGAGGFQETQYF

clone_size: few
v_call: TRBV9
j_call: TRBJ2-2
d_call: TRBD2
cdr3_nt: TGTGCCAGCAGCGCGGGACTAGCGGGAGTTGGGGAACGCACCGGGGAGCTGTTTTTT
cdr3_aa: CASSAGLAGVGERTGELFF

clone_size: -
v_call: TRBV19
j_call: TRBJ2-5
d_call: TRBD2
cdr3_nt: TGTGCCAGTAGTATCGGGACTAGCGGGACCCAAGAGACCCAGTACTTC
cdr3_aa: CASSIGTSGTQETQYF

clone_size: few
v_call: TRBV5-1
j_call: TRBJ2-7
d_call: TRBD1
cdr3_nt: TGCGCCAGCAGCTTGGAGGGGGCCCAGCAGTACTTC
cdr3_aa: CASSLEGAQQYF

clone_size: many
v_call: TRBV7-2
j_call: TRBJ1-5
d_call: -
cdr3_nt: TGTGCCAGCAGCTTAGCGGGCCTTCGCAATCAGCCCCAGCATTTT
cdr3_aa: CASSLAGLRNQPQHF

clone_size: many
v_call: TRBV12-3/TRBV12-4
j_call: TRBJ2-7
d_call: -
cdr3_nt: TGTGCCAGCAGTTTAGGACATAGTTACGAGCAGTACTTC
cdr3_aa: CASSLGHSYEQYF

clone_size: few
v_call: TRBV6-6
j_call: TRBJ2-7
d_call: TRBD1
cdr3_nt: TGTGCCAGCAGTTACTCGACGGGACAGTCCTACGAGCAGTACTTC
cdr3_aa: CASSYSTGQSYEQYF

clone_size: many
v_call: TRBV11-2
j_call: TRBJ2-7
d_call: -
cdr3_nt: TGTGCCAGCAGCTTAAATGGGCTCTACGAGCAGTACTTC
cdr3_aa: CASSLNGLYEQYF

clone_size: few
v_call: TRBV5-4
j_call: TRBJ2-5
d_call: TRBD1
cdr3_nt: TGTGCCAGCAGCTTGGCCGTCGGACAGGGTCGCGAGACCCAGTACTTC
cdr3_aa: CASSLAVGQGRETQYF

clone_size: few
v_call: TRBV7-9
j_call: TRBJ2-1
d_call: TRBD2
cdr3_nt: TGTGCCAGCGGCGGGACTAGCGGCTCCTACAATGAGCAGTTCTTC
cdr3_aa: CASGGTSGSYNEQFF

clone_size: -
v_call: TRBV7-9
j_call: TRBJ1-5
d_call: -
cdr3_nt: TGTGCCAGCAGCTGGCAGGGGAATCAGCCCCAGCATTTT
cdr3_aa: CASSWQGNQPQHF

clone_size: many
v_call: TRBV7-9
j_call: TRBJ2-3
d_call: -
cdr3_nt: TGCGCCAGCAGCTTGACTGTGGGAGATACGCAGTATTTT
cdr3_aa: CASSLTVGDTQYF